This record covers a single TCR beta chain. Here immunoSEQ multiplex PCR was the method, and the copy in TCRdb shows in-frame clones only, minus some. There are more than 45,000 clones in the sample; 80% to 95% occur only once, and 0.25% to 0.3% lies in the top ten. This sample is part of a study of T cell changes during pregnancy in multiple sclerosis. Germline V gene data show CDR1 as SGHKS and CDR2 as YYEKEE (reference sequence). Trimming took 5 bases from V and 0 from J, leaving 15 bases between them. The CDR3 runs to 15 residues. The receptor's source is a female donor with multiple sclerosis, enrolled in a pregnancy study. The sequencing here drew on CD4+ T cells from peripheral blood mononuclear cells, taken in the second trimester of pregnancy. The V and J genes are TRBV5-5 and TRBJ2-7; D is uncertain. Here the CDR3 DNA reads TGTGCCAGCAGTAATGCCTACTCGAGCTCCTACGAGCAGTACTTC. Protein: CASSNAYSSSYEQYF.